Many counts were recorded for the clone carrying this T cell receptor (beta chain). Its specificity is unknown. These data belong to a study of T cells after yellow fever vaccination. V gave up 6 bases and J gave up 2 bases; unmatched junction bases: 9. Germline V gives CDR1 DFQATT, CDR2 SNEGSKA (reference sequence). This CDR3 contains 14 residues. Study-wide results and caveats: Clones that expanded after primary vaccination mostly reappeared after the booster (roughly 96% CD4, approximately 87% CD8).

They built TCR cDNA with 5'RACE template switching, a step that put in a universal primer site and UMIs. TCRdb itself ran the 5' RACE reads through MiXCR, one entry per CDR3 protein. The data hold about 260,000 distinct CDR3 sequences, with around 5.2% observed a single time. The sequence came from a young man who received the YFV17D yellow fever vaccine. This chain joins TRBV20-1 and TRBJ1-2; the match to TRBD1 covers 7 bases. Specimen: CD4+ T cells sorted from PBMCs, collected on the day of the yellow fever booster vaccination. Here the CDR3 reads CSAPETGENYGYTF. As DNA, the CDR3 is TGCAGTGCCCCTGAAACAGGGGAAAACTATGGCTACACCTTC.